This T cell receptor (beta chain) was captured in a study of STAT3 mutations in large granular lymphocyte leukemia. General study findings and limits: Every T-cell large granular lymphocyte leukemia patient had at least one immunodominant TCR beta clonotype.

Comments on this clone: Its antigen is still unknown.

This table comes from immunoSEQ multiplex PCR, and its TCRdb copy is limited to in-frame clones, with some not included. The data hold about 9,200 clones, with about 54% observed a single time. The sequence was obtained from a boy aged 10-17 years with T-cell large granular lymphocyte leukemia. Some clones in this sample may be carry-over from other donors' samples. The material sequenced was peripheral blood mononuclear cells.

CDR3 loop: CASRGEENTEAFF. The CDR3 region has the DNA TGCGCCAGCAGGGGTGAGGAGAACACTGAAGCTTTCTTT. This chain links TRBV5-1 with TRBJ1-1, with unresolved D. Trimming took 5 bases from V and 1 from J, leaving 9 bases between them. CDR1 is SGHRS, CDR2 YFSETQ, per germline. The CDR3 has 13 residues.